This T cell receptor beta chain was retrieved from a study of shared clonotypes between healthy human individuals. Study observations and caveats: Researchers sampled only blood; tissue repertoires likely differ. Around 5% of naive CD4 clonotypes were shared across several donors. Memory subsets generally showed smaller estimated richness than naive subsets did.

Measured with immunoSEQ multiplex PCR; TCRdb has only the in-frame clones, and not every one. This table has approximately 2,200,000 clones, just over 90% appearing once. CD8 cells classed as naive were CD45RO-negative and positively selected for CCR7, excluding terminally differentiated effector memory CD45RA+ cells. Donors included only healthy HIV-negative adults lacking recent acute infections or vaccinations. Points on this clone: Its antigen remains unknown.

The material sequenced was naive CD8+ T cells from PBMCs. The sequence derives from a man in his late teens or twenties in good health. Some clones in this sample may be carry-over from other donors' samples.

CDR3 loop: CASSVGLAGDISYNEQFF. CDR3 nucleotides: TGTGCCAGCAGCGTCGGACTAGCGGGAGACATTTCCTACAATGAGCAGTTCTTC. V is TRBV5-4 and J is TRBJ2-1; 13 bases are a match to TRBD2. This CDR3 comprises 18 residues. Per the germline V gene, CDR1 is SGHNT and CDR2 is YYREEE (reference sequence). V was pared by 4 bases and J by 1 base, with 8 bases of the junction left unmatched. Full variable domain (outside the CDR3, taken from reference TRBV5-4 and TRBJ2-1): ETGVTQSPTHLIKTRGQQVTLRCSSQSGHNTVSWYQQALGQGPQFIFQYYREEENGRGNFPPRFSGLQFPNYSSELNVNALELDDSALYLCASSVGLAGDISYNEQFFGPGTRLTVL.